Detailed here is one T cell receptor beta chain. Its antigen is still unknown. The sample belongs to a study of cytomegalovirus exposure and HLA in healthy donors. Amplification used 60 Vbeta primers and 13 Jbeta primers. Clones were read by immunoSEQ multiplex PCR, and TCRdb kept only the in-frame ones, dropping some. The sample lists 110,000 to 150,000 clones; approximately 81% were seen once. Study-level findings and limits: It was around 160 TCR beta chains that were listed as cytomegalovirus-associated. Analysis performed later showed TCR beta chains linked to HLA being more clonally expanded than equally common others.

While unrecorded immune exposures were likely, the donors were nominally healthy when sampled. Trimming removed 2 bases at V and 3 bases at J, with 10 bases between. The germline V gene encodes CDR1 SNHLY and CDR2 FYNNEI. This CDR3 has 14 residues. Specimen: PBMCs. The sequence was obtained from a boy between 2 and 10 years old in good health and CMV-seronegative. The chain combines TRBV2 with TRBJ1-1; no firm D call. This CDR3 is CASSERRSYTEAFF. The CDR3 DNA reads as TGTGCCAGCAGTGAAAGGAGGAGTTACACTGAAGCTTTCTTT.